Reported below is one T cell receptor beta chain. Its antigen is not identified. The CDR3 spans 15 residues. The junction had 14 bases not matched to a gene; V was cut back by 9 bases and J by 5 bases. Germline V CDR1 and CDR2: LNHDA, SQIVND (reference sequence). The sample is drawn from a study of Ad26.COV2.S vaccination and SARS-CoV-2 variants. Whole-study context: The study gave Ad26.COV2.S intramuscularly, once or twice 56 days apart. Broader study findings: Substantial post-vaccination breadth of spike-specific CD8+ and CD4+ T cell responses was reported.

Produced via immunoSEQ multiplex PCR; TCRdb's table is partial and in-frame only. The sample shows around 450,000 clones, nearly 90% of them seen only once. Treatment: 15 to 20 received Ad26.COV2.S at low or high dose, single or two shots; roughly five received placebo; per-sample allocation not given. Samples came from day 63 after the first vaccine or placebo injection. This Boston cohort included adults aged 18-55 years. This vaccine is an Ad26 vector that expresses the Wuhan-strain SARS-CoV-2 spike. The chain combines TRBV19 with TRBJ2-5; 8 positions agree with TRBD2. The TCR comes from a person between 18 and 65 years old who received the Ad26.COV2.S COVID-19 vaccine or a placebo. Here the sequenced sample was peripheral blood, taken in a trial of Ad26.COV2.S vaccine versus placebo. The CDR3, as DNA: TGTGCCAGCAGAGGGACGGGGGGGCCTAGGGAGACCCAGTACTTC. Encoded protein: CASRGTGGPRETQYF.